This TCR beta chain emerged from a study of PD-1 blockade in mismatch repair-deficient tumors. The TCR-sequenced patients were a few responders to pembrolizumab. The table came from immunoSEQ multiplex PCR; TCRdb's copy has only in-frame clones and leaves some out. The top ten hold about 3.5% of the sample, which has approximately 50,000 clones, roughly 75% seen once. V was clipped by 3 bases and J by 2 bases; unmatched bases: 4. The CDR3 runs 14 residues. Germline assignment: CDR1 SGHKS and CDR2 YYEKEE (reference sequence). Sequences were derived from peripheral blood, sampled 4 weeks after starting pembrolizumab. This receptor was taken from an adult with mismatch repair-deficient cancer. This chain joins TRBV5-5 and TRBJ2-7, with TRBD1 identical over 8 bases. The CDR3 sequence is CASSSLTGAYEQYF. The CDR3, as DNA: TGTGCCAGCAGCTCTTTGACAGGGGCCTACGAGCAGTACTTC.